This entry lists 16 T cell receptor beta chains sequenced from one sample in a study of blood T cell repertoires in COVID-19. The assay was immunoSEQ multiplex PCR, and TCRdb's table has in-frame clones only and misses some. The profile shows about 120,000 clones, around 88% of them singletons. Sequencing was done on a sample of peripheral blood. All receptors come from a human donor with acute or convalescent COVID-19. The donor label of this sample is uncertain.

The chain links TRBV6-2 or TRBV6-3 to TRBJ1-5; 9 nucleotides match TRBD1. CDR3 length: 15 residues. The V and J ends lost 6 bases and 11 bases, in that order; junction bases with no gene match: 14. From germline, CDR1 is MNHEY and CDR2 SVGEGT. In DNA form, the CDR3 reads TGTGCCAGCAGCCCCTGGGGACAGGGTAGTTTGGCCCAGCATTTT. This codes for CASSPWGQGSLAQHF.

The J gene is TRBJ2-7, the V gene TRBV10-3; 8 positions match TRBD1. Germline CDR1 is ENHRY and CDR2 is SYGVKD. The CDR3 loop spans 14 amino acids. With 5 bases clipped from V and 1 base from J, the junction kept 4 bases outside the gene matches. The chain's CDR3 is CAISSGTGSYEQYF. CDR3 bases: TGTGCCATCAGTTCCGGGACAGGTTCCTACGAGCAGTACTTC.

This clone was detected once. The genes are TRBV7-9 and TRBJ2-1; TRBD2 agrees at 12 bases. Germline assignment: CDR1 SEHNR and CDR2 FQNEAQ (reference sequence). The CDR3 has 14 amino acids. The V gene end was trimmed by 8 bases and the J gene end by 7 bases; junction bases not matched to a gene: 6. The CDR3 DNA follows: TGTGCCAGCCAACTAGCGGGGGGATGGAATGAGCAGTTCTTC. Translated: CASQLAGGWNEQFF.

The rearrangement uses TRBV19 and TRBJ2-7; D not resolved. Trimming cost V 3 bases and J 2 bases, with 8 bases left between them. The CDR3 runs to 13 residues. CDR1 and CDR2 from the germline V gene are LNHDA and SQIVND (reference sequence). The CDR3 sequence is CASSMQVAYEQYF. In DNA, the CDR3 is TGTGCCAGTAGTATGCAGGTGGCCTACGAGCAGTACTTC.

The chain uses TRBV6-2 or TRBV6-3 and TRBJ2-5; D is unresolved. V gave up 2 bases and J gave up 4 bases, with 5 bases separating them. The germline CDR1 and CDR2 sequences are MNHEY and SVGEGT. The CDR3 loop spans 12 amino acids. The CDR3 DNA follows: TGTGCCAGCAGTTACCCGCGAGAGACCCAGTACTTC. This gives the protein CASSYPRETQYF.

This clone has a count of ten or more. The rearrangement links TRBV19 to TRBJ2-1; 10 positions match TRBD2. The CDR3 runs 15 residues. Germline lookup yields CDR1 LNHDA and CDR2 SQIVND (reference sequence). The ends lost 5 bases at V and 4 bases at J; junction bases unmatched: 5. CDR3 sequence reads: CASSVTSGAYNEQFF. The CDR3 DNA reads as TGTGCCAGTAGTGTAACTAGCGGGGCTTACAATGAGCAGTTCTTC.

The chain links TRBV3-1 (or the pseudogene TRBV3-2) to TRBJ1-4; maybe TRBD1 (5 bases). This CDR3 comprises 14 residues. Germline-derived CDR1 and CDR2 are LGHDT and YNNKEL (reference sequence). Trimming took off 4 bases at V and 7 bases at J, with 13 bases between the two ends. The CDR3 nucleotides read TGTGCCAGCAGCCCAGGGATTTTCCCTGAAAAACTGTTTTTT. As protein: CASSPGIFPEKLFF.

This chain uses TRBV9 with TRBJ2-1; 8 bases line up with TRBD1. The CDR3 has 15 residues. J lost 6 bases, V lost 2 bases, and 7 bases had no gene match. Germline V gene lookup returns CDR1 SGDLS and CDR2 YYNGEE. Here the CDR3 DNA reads TGTGCCAGCAGCGTCGGGCAGGGGGCGGGCAATGAGCAGTTCTTC. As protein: CASSVGQGAGNEQFF.

CDR3 in amino acids: CASSPKSGYEQYF. CDR3 in DNA: TGTGCCAGCTCACCCAAGTCGGGTTACGAGCAGTACTTC. This chain joins TRBV18 and TRBJ2-7, with no clear D. The CDR3 has 13 residues. V lost 3 bases and J 4 bases, leaving 10 bases between the germline ends. CDR1 and CDR2 from the germline V gene are KGHSH and LQKENI.

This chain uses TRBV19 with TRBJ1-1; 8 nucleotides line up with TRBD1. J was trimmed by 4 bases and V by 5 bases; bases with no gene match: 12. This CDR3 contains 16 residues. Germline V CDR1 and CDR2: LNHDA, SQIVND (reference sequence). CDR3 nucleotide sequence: TGTGCCAGTAGTGTTACAGGGGGAGACGGGAGCACTGAAGCTTTCTTT. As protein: CASSVTGGDGSTEAFF.

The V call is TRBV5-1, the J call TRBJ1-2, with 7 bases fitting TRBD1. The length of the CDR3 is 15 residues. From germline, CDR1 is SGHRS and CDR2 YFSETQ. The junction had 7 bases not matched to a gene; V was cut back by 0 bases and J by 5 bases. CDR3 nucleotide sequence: TGCGCCAGCAGCTTGGCTGCCGGGACAGAATATGGCTACACCTTC. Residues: CASSLAAGTEYGYTF. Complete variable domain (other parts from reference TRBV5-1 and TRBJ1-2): KAGVTQTPRYLIKTRGQQVTLSCSPISGHRSVSWYQQTPGQGLQFLFEYFSETQRNKGNFPGRFSGRQFSNSRSEMNVSTLELGDSALYLCASSLAAGTEYGYTFGSGTRLTVV.

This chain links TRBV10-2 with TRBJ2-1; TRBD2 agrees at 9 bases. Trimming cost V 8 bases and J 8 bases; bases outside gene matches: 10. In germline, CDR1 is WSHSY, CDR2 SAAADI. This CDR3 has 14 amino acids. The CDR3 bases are TGCGCCAGCTCGTGGGCTAGCGGGGCGGATGAGCAGTTCTTC. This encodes CASSWASGADEQFF.

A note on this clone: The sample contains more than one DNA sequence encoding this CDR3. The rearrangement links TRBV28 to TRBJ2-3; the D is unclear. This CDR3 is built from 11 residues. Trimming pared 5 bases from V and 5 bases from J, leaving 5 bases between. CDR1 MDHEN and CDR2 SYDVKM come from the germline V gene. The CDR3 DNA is TGTGCCAGCAGTCTCCGAGATACGCAGTATTTT. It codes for CASSLRDTQYF.

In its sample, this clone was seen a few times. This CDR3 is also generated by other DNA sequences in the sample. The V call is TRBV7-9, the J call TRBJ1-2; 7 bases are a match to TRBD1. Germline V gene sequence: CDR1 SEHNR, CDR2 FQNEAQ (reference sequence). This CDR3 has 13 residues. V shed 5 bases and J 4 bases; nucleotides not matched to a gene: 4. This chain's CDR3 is CASSPGQRYGYTF. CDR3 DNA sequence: TGTGCCAGCAGCCCGGGACAGCGCTATGGCTACACCTTC. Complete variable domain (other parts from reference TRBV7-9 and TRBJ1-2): DTGVSQNPRHKITKRGQNVTFRCDPISEHNRLYWYRQTLGQGPEFLTYFQNEAQLEKSRLLSDRFSAERPKGSFSTLEIQRTEQGDSAMYLCASSPGQRYGYTFGSGTRLTVV.

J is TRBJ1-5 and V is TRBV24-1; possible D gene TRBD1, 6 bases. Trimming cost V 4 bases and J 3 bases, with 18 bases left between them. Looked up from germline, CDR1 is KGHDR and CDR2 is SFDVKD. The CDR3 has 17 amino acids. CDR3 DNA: TGTGCCACCAGTGACACCAACGCAACAGGGATCAATCAGCCCCAGCATTTT. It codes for CATSDTNATGINQPQHF.

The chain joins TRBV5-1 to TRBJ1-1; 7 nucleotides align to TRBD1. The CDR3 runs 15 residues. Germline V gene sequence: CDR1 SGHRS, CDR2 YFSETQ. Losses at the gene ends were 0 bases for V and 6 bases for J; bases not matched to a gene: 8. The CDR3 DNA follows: TGCGCCAGCAGCTTGGGAGTTATCCAGGGGGCTGAAGCTTTCTTT. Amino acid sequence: CASSLGVIQGAEAFF. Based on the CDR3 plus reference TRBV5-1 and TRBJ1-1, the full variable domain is KAGVTQTPRYLIKTRGQQVTLSCSPISGHRSVSWYQQTPGQGLQFLFEYFSETQRNKGNFPGRFSGRQFSNSRSEMNVSTLELGDSALYLCASSLGVIQGAEAFFGQGTRLTVV.